This T cell receptor beta chain came from a study of human T cells and chemical hapten exposure. Study background: Once 0.01% DPC had been applied to the upper back by patch test, readings were taken at 6 days.

This CDR3 is built from 15 residues. Germline loops: CDR1 MGHDK, CDR2 SYGVNS. Between the trimmed V and J ends, which lost 5 bases and 5 bases, there was a span of 15 bases. In the study's own analysis: Samples had a median of around 91,000 TCRs, ranging about 23,224 to 700,000. MiXCR was run by TCRdb on the RACE reads, yielding one entry per CDR3 protein. These V and J calls rely on TCRdb rather than the paper's analysis. The sample lists approximately 80,000 distinct CDR3 sequences, more than 10% occurring once. Time point reported: patch test 3, about 24 weeks after DPC sensitization. As for treatment: therapeutic diphenylcyclopropenone sensitization with weekly scalp DPC. The authors extracted total RNA from unfractionated whole blood. This clonotype was counted ten times or more.

The input for sequencing was whole blood, taken in connection with sensitization to the hapten diphenylcyclopropenone (DPC). The chain combines TRBV25-1 with TRBJ2-2; possible D gene TRBD2, 7 bases. The receptor comes from a woman in her forties or fifties with alopecia areata. Some clones in this sample may be carry-over from other donors' samples. This CDR3 is CASSLGGPATGELFF. CDR3 bases: TGTGCCAGCAGTCTGGGGGGGCCCGCGACCGGGGAGCTGTTTTTT.